The T cell receptor (beta chain) under discussion was sequenced for a study of CD8 T cells in Susac syndrome. Points on this clonotype: Its target is not known.

RNA, at roughly 0.45 to 1 ug, was reverse transcribed with random hexamers. TCR beta CDR3 was amplified by immunoSEQ covering 54 Vbeta and 13 Jbeta. TCRdb re-called the immunoSEQ multiplex PCR reads through MiXCR, storing one row per CDR3 protein. The sample includes about 200,000 distinct CDR3 sequences, about 95% of them seen just once. The study sequenced TCR beta in blood CD8+ and CD4+ T cells. Negative magnetic isolation gave CD8+ and CD4+ cells; FACS enriched CD8+ TEMRA. Points from the study as a whole: The study conceded that its TCR sequencing and HLA analysis involved relatively few individuals.

This CDR3 region has 13 residues. Trimming removed 5 bases at V and 2 bases at J, with 7 bases between. Germline CDR1 GTSNPN, CDR2 SVGIG (reference sequence). This clonotype originated in a human donor with multiple sclerosis. Sequencing input: CD4+ T cells from PBMCs. The chain joins TRBV30 to TRBJ2-6, with D maybe TRBD1 (6 bases). CDR3 loop: CAWAGAGANVLTF. DNA for the CDR3: TGTGCCTGGGCAGGGGCTGGGGCCAACGTCCTGACTTTC.